This is a list of T cell receptor beta chains from one sample in a study. TCRdb redid the calling of the RT-PCR reads with MiXCR, one entry per CDR3 protein. Of around 700,000 distinct CDR3 sequences listed, 12% to 15% were seen once; the top ten hold around 3.3%. The sample was memory CD4+ T cells from blood. These receptors were obtained from a female donor in good health, serving as a healthy control. Each CDR3 is given with its conserved first and last residue. A D gene is named only where the DNA matches it firmly. The size of a clone is reported for some rows only, either as once, few or many, or as a class for expanded clones.

J gene,V gene,clone size,D gene,CDR3 DNA,CDR3 protein
TRBJ1-1,TRBV20-1,.,TRBD1,TGCAGCTATTGGGGACAGACGAACACTGAAGCTTTCTTT,CSYWGQTNTEAFF
TRBJ2-2,TRBV5-1,.,.,TGTGCCAGCAGTTTAGAGGCTGCCACCGGGGAGCTGTTTTTT,CASSLEAATGELFF
TRBJ1-1,TRBV18,many,.,TGTGCCAGCTCACCGCTCCCAAGTGGTGACACTGAAGCTTTCTTT,CASSPLPSGDTEAFF
TRBJ1-2,TRBV12-3/TRBV12-4,.,TRBD1,TGTGCCAGCAGTCTAATGACAGGGGGCAGTGGCTACACCTTC,CASSLMTGGSGYTF
TRBJ2-7,TRBV5-1,many,TRBD2,TGCGCCAGCAGCAAACTCGGGGGGTCCCACTACGAGCAGTACTTC,CASSKLGGSHYEQYF
TRBJ2-7,TRBV2,.,.,TGTGCCAGCAGTGGACAGGCCTACGAGCAGTACTTC,CASSGQAYEQYF
TRBJ2-5,TRBV4-2,few,.,TGTGCCAGCAGCCTTCGGGTGGGAGGCCAGTGGCAAGAGACCCAGTACTTC,CASSLRVGGQWQETQYF
TRBJ1-4,TRBV6-2/TRBV6-3,.,.,TGTGCCAGCAGGTCTTCACTGAGGCCCAGCCTGTTTTTT,CASRSSLRPSLFF
TRBJ1-4,TRBV12-3/TRBV12-4,few,.,TGTGCCAGCAGAAAACATGGAACTAATGAAAAACTGTTTTTT,CASRKHGTNEKLFF
TRBJ1-5,TRBV6-5,.,.,TGTGCCAGCAGTTATACCGGGGGGGGGCCCTTGCATTTT,CASSYTGGGPLHF
TRBJ2-5,TRBV12-5,few,.,TGTGCTAGTGGTTTGGGGCCCGCGGCCCAGTACTTC,CASGLGPAAQYF
TRBJ2-1,TRBV6-2/TRBV6-3,.,TRBD1,TGTGCCAGCAGTTCCGGACAGGGACAGATCGGTGAGCAGTTCTTC,CASSSGQGQIGEQFF
TRBJ2-2,TRBV2,.,.,TGTGCCAGCAGTGAATCGGGGCTCACCGGGGAGCTGTTTTTT,CASSESGLTGELFF
TRBJ2-5,TRBV20-1,.,TRBD1,TGCAGTGCTAGCCCAGGGGGCTACGAGACCCAGTACTTC,CSASPGGYETQYF
TRBJ1-2,TRBV20-1,.,.,TGCAGTGCTAGAGATTATTTGAACCCCCTCTATGGCTACACCTTC,CSARDYLNPLYGYTF
TRBJ1-1,TRBV6-2/TRBV6-3,few,.,TGTGCCAGCAGTCCACACTCGGCCGGGAGCACTGAAGCTTTCTTT,CASSPHSAGSTEAFF
TRBJ1-2,TRBV4-2,.,.,TGTGCCAGCAGCCGAACCCGGGACGATGGCTACACCTTC,CASSRTRDDGYTF
TRBJ2-2,TRBV20-1,.,TRBD1,TGCAGTGCCAGACAGGGCACGAACACCGGGGAGCTGTTTTTT,CSARQGTNTGELFF
TRBJ2-6,TRBV6-2/TRBV6-3,.,.,TGTGCCAGCAGTTACTCGGATTCCCTGGCCAACGTCCTGACTTTC,CASSYSDSLANVLTF
TRBJ2-5,TRBV9,few,TRBD2,TGTGCCAGCAGCTCCCGACTAGCGGGAGGGATGGAGACCCAGTACTTC,CASSSRLAGGMETQYF
TRBJ2-7,TRBV5-1,.,TRBD1,TGCGCCAGCAGCTCACGGACAGGGGGGCCTTCCTACGAGCAGTACTTC,CASSSRTGGPSYEQYF
TRBJ1-2,TRBV7-2,many,TRBD1,TGTGCCAGCAGCCAGGGACAGGTCTATGGCTACACCTTC,CASSQGQVYGYTF
TRBJ2-3,TRBV7-8,.,.,TGTGCCAGCAGCCCCGACAGACCGGGCACAGATACGCAGTATTTT,CASSPDRPGTDTQYF
TRBJ2-1,TRBV20-1,.,TRBD2,TGCAGTGCTAGAGATAGGCTAGCGGGAGCCTACAATGAGCAGTTCTTC,CSARDRLAGAYNEQFF
TRBJ1-5,TRBV6-6,.,.,TGTGCCACCAAGGTCGGCAGCTATAGCAATCAGCCCCAGCATTTT,CATKVGSYSNQPQHF
TRBJ2-7,TRBV6-5,few,.,TGTGCCAGCAGTTACGGAGGACCCGGTCGGGGACCCGGCAAGCAGTACTTC,CASSYGGPGRGPGKQYF
TRBJ1-1,TRBV10-3,few,.,TGTGCCATCAGTGAGTCGTGGTCAGCTCCGAACACTGAAGCTTTCTTT,CAISESWSAPNTEAFF
TRBJ2-1,TRBV5-1,few,TRBD2,TGCGCCAGCGGGAGGGGGACTAGCGGGACCCGAGGAGGCTCCTACAATGAGCAGTTCTTC,CASGRGTSGTRGGSYNEQFF
TRBJ1-4,TRBV5-1,few,.,TGCGCCAGCAGCTTGTGGTCCCAGGACATCAATGAAAAACTGTTTTTT,CASSLWSQDINEKLFF
TRBJ2-1,TRBV7-2,few,.,TGTGCCAGCAGCTTAGTGGCCAGCGAGTCCTACAATGAGCAGTTCTTC,CASSLVASESYNEQFF
TRBJ1-2,TRBV7-2,.,.,TGTGCCAGCAGCTTAGCGCATAGGGCGAGCTATGGCTACACCTTC,CASSLAHRASYGYTF
TRBJ2-7,TRBV28,few,.,TGTGCCAGCAGTTTAAGTTTTCGGGGTTCCGAGCAGTACTTC,CASSLSFRGSEQYF
TRBJ2-1,TRBV5-1,many,TRBD1,TGCGCCAGCAGCTTGGCCGGACAGGGGAGAGGCAATGAGCAGTTCTTC,CASSLAGQGRGNEQFF
TRBJ2-7,TRBV6-5,few,.,TGTGCCAGCTCGAGAGGTCCAGACTACGAGCAGTACTTC,CASSRGPDYEQYF
TRBJ2-7,TRBV6-1,.,TRBD1,TGTGCCAGCCGGAAAGGGTCCGGGACAGGGGGCTCCTACGAGCAGTACTTC,CASRKGSGTGGSYEQYF
TRBJ2-6,TRBV6-2/TRBV6-3,few,TRBD1,TGTGCCAGCAGCATCACCCGGGACAGAACCTACTCTGGGGCCAACGTCCTGACTTTC,CASSITRDRTYSGANVLTF
TRBJ2-1,TRBV4-1,.,.,TGCGCCAGCAGCCAAGGCAGGGCCGATGTCGGTGAGCAGTTCTTC,CASSQGRADVGEQFF
TRBJ2-7,TRBV5-4,many,.,TGTGCCAGCAGCTTGGATAGCGGAGCCTTCTACGAGCAGTACTTC,CASSLDSGAFYEQYF
TRBJ2-7,TRBV5-1,few,.,TGCGCCAGCAGCTCCCACCCCGAGAGGTTCGAGCAGTACTTC,CASSSHPERFEQYF
TRBJ1-2,TRBV6-1,many,TRBD1,TGTGCCAGCAGTGGCCGACAGGGAGGCAACTATGGCTACACCTTC,CASSGRQGGNYGYTF
TRBJ2-1,TRBV11-1,.,TRBD2,TGTGCCAGCAGCCTAGCGGGCAAAACCAATGAGCAGTTCTTC,CASSLAGKTNEQFF
TRBJ2-2,TRBV9,.,.,TGTGCCAGCAGCATGCTCGGGGCTCCCGCGGGGGAGCTGTTTTTT,CASSMLGAPAGELFF
TRBJ1-2,TRBV6-1,.,TRBD1,TGTGCCAGCAGTTCAGGCGGGACCCGACAGGGCTCAGGCTATGGCTACACCTTC,CASSSGGTRQGSGYGYTF
TRBJ2-7,TRBV5-8,.,.,TGTGCCAGCAGCTTGTTATCCGCGGGACAGCAGTACTTC,CASSLLSAGQQYF
TRBJ1-3,TRBV20-1,.,.,TGCAGTGCAGCCCGACTCGGGGGCACTGGAAACACCATATATTTT,CSAARLGGTGNTIYF
TRBJ1-2,TRBV7-6,few,.,TGTGCCAGCAGCTTAGCTCTCTCTGGGGTAATGGGTGGCTACACCTTC,CASSLALSGVMGGYTF
TRBJ2-5,TRBV5-4,few,TRBD1,TGTGCCAGCACCATTGGGGACAGGGGACCAGAGACCCAGTACTTC,CASTIGDRGPETQYF
TRBJ1-2,TRBV4-3,many,.,TGCGCCAGCAGCCAAGGGCGTGGGGCCACTAACTATGGCTACACCTTC,CASSQGRGATNYGYTF
TRBJ2-7,TRBV6-1,many,TRBD2,TGTGCCAGCAACAAGGGAGGGGACCTCTACGAGCAGTACTTC,CASNKGGDLYEQYF
TRBJ1-2,TRBV27,many,.,TGTGCCAGCAGTTTATTAGGGGGGCTCGATGGCTACACCTTC,CASSLLGGLDGYTF
TRBJ2-1,TRBV11-1,few,TRBD2,TGTGCCAGCAGCCCCCGGGGAGCGGGAGGAATTAGGAATGAGCAGTTCTTC,CASSPRGAGGIRNEQFF
TRBJ1-1,TRBV25-1,few,.,TGTGCCAGCAGTACCCACGGGACGGCGAACACTGAAGCTTTCTTT,CASSTHGTANTEAFF
TRBJ2-1,TRBV5-1,.,.,TGCGCCAGCAGCCCCCTTGGGGGTCCCCCCAATGAGCAGTTCTTC,CASSPLGGPPNEQFF
TRBJ2-3,TRBV24-1,many,TRBD1,TGTGCCACCAGTGATTGGACAGGGATTGGCACAGATACGCAGTATTTT,CATSDWTGIGTDTQYF